The clone carrying this T cell receptor beta chain was detected ten times or more. What it binds is unknown. These data are taken from a study of metastatic and nonmetastatic thyroid tumors. Study overall: Repertoire comparisons spanned blood and tumor or nodule tissue from malignant and benign thyroid patients. Study-wide points: Malignant thyroid tumors reportedly had TCR beta diversity that was significantly higher than in benign nodules, in blood and tumor.

There were no patients who had received any treatment before thyroid surgery. Source study methods: CDR3 differences across clinicopathological groups were used to build a distant-metastasis classifier for papillary thyroid cancer. TCRdb used MiXCR to call clones anew from the PCR reads. TCRdb assigned the V and J calls; the authors' analysis was not used. The profile shows about 35,000 clones, about a sixth of them singletons. Germline V CDR1 and CDR2: SQVTM, ANQGSEA. The V and J ends lost 4 bases and 1 base, in that order; junction bases with no gene match: 10. This CDR3 has 17 amino acids. Input material: blood. The chain has TRBV29-1 and TRBJ2-2; 9 bases fit TRBD2. The receptor was isolated from a male donor with papillary thyroid cancer or a benign thyroid nodule (not recorded which). Some clones in this sample may be carry-over from other donors' samples. CDR3: CSVGPLAGVKNTGELFF. The CDR3 DNA reads TGCAGCGTTGGACCCTTAGCGGGAGTAAAGAACACCGGGGAGCTGTTTTTT.